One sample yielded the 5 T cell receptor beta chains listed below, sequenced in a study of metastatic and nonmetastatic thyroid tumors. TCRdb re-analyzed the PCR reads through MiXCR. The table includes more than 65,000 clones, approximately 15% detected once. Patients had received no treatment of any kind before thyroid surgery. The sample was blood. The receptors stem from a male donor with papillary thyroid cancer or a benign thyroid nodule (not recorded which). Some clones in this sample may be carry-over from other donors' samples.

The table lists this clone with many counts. Here the CDR3 DNA reads TGTGCCAGCAGTGAAAGAGAGAACACTGAAGCTTTCTTT. Translating gives CASSERENTEAFF. The rearrangement links TRBV6-1 to TRBJ1-1; no definite D call. V was cut by 2 bases and J by 1 base, with 5 bases left in between. The CDR3 runs 13 residues. Germline loops: CDR1 MNHNS, CDR2 SASEGT.

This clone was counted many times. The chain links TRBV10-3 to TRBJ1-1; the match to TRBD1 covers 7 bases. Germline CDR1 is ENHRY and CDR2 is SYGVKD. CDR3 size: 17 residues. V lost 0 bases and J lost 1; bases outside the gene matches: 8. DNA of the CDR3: TGTGCCATCAGTGAGTCCCGGACAGGCCTAGGGAACACTGAAGCTTTCTTT. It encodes CAISESRTGLGNTEAFF.

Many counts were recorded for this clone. CDR3 loop: CASSPQPGEGSPLHF. In nucleotides, the CDR3 is TGTGCCAGCAGCCCTCAGCCAGGGGAAGGATCACCCCTCCACTTT. The V and J genes are TRBV7-2 and TRBJ1-6, with D possibly being TRBD1 (6 bases). CDR1 and CDR2 from the germline V gene are SGHTA and FQGNSA. The V gene lost 5 bases and the J gene lost 10 bases, with 18 bases spanning the gap. There are 15 residues in the CDR3.

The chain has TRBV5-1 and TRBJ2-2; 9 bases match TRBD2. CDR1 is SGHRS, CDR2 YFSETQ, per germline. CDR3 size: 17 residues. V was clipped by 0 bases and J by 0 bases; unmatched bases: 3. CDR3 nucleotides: TGCGCCAGCAGCTTGGCAAGACTAGCGGCGAACACCGGGGAGCTGTTTTTT. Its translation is CASSLARLAANTGELFF.

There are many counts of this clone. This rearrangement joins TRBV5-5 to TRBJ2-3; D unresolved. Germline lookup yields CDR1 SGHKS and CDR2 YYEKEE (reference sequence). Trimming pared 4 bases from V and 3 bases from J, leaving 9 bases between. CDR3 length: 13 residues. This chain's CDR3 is CASSPDWTDTQYF. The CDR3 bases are TGTGCCAGCAGCCCCGATTGGACAGATACGCAGTATTTT.